This T cell receptor (beta chain) was sequenced in a study of early T cells in non-severe SARS-CoV-2 infection. In germline, CDR1 is SGHRS, CDR2 YFSETQ. This CDR3 has 14 amino acids. The V end lost 2 bases, the J end lost 4 bases, and 11 bases lay between the germline ends. Unique molecular identifiers were attached to individual cDNA molecules. From the 5' RACE reads, TCRdb called clonotypes with MiXCR, one entry per CDR3 protein. The sample carries fewer than 35,000 distinct CDR3 sequences, 6.6% recorded once. The chain is built from TRBV5-1 and TRBJ2-3; tentatively, D is TRBD1 or TRBD2 (5 bases each). The sample comprised whole blood. This TCR was recovered from an adult who was a healthcare worker with PCR-confirmed SARS-CoV-2 infection or an uninfected control (not recorded which). CDR3 residues: CASSLWLGADTQYF. The CDR3 bases are TGCGCCAGCAGCTTATGGCTGGGGGCAGATACGCAGTATTTT. The full variable domain, in which reference TRBV5-1 and TRBJ2-3 provide the parts outside the CDR3, is KAGVTQTPRYLIKTRGQQVTLSCSPISGHRSVSWYQQTPGQGLQFLFEYFSETQRNKGNFPGRFSGRQFSNSRSEMNVSTLELGDSALYLCASSLWLGADTQYFGPGTRLTVL.